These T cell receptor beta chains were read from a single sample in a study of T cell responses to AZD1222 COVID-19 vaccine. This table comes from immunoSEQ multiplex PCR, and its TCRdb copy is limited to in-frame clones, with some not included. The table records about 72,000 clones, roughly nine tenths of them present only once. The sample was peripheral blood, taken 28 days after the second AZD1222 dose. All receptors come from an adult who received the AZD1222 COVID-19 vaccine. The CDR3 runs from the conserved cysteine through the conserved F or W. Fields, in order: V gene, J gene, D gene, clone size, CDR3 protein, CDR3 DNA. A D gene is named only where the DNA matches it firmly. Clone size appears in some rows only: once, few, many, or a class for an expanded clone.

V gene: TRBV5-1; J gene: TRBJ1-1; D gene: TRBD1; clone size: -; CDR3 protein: CASGTGTLNTEAFF; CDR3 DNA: TGCGCCAGCGGGACAGGAACCTTGAACACTGAAGCTTTCTTT
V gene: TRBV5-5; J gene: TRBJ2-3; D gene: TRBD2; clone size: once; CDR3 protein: CASFRNPAGVSTDTQYF; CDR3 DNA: TGTGCCAGCTTTCGAAACCCAGCGGGAGTCAGCACAGATACGCAGTATTTT
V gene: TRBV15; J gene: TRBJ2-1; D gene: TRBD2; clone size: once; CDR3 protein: CATSRAGLAGAGGYNEQFF; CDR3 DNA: TGTGCCACCAGCAGAGCAGGGCTAGCGGGAGCAGGTGGCTACAATGAGCAGTTCTTC
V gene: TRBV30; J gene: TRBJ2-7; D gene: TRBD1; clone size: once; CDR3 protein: CAFTSGTGVNEQYF; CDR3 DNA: TGTGCCTTTACCTCCGGGACAGGGGTGAACGAGCAGTACTTC
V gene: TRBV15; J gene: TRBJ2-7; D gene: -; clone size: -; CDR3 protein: CATSRERRPDEQYF; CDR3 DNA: TGTGCCACCAGCAGAGAGAGGAGGCCCGACGAGCAGTACTTC
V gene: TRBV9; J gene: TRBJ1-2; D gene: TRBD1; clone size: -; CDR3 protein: CASRYGTGVSYGYTF; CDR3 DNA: TGTGCCAGCAGGTACGGGACAGGGGTTTCTTATGGCTACACCTTC
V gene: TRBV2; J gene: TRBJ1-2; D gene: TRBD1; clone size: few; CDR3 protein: CASSEERLGQGASRGYTF; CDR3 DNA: TGTGCCAGCAGTGAAGAGCGTTTAGGGCAGGGGGCATCTCGTGGCTACACCTTC
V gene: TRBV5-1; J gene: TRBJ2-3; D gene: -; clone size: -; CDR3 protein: CASSRPTDTQYF; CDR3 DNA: TGCGCCAGCAGCAGGCCCACAGATACGCAGTATTTT
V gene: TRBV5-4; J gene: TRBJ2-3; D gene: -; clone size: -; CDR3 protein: CASNPGESTDTQYF; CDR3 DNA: TGTGCCAGCAACCCAGGGGAAAGCACAGATACGCAGTATTTT
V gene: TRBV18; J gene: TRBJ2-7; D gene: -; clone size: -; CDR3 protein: CASSPPLLGYEQYF; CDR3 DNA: TGTGCCAGCTCACCACCGTTGCTCGGGTACGAGCAGTACTTC
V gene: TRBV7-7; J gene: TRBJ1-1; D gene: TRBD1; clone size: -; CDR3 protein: CASSVDRDTEAFF; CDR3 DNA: TGTGCCAGCAGCGTAGACAGGGACACTGAAGCTTTCTTT
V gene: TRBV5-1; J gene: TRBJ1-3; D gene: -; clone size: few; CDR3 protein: CASSVFSGNTIYF; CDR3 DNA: TGCGCCAGCAGCGTCTTCTCTGGAAACACCATATATTTT
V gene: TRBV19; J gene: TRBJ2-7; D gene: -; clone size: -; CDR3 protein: CASSYGTKGQQYF; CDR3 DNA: TGTGCCAGTAGTTACGGGACAAAAGGTCAGCAGTACTTC
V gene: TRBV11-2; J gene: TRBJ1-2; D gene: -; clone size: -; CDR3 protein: CASSSGPYGTF; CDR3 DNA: TGTGCCAGCAGCTCTGGTCCTTACGGCACCTTC
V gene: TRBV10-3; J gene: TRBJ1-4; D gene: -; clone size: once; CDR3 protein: CAISESSGSVGEKLFF; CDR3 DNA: TGTGCCATCAGTGAGAGTTCTGGGAGCGTTGGAGAAAAACTGTTTTTT
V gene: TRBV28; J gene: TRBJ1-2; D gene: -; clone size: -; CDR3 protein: CASSQQSYGYTF; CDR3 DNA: TGTGCCAGCAGTCAACAGAGCTATGGCTACACCTTC
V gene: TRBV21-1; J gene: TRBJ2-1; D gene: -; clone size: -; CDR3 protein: CASRNRDSNNEQFF; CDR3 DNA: TGTGCCAGCAGGAATCGGGACTCAAACAATGAGCAGTTCTTC
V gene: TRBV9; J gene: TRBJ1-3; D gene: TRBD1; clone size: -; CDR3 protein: CASSVGTGYSGNTIYF; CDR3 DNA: TGTGCCAGCAGCGTAGGGACAGGGTATTCGGGAAACACCATATATTTT
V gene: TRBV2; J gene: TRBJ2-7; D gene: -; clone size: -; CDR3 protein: CASSGLGAYEQYF; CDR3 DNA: TGTGCCAGCAGTGGACTGGGAGCCTACGAGCAGTACTTC
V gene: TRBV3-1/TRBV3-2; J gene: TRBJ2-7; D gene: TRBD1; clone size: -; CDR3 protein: CASSQHGTGTYEQYF; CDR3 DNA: TGTGCCAGCAGCCAACATGGGACAGGAACCTACGAGCAGTACTTC
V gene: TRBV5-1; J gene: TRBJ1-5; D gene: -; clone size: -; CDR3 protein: CASSLSSNQPQHF; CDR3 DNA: TGCGCCAGCAGCTTGAGTAGCAATCAGCCCCAGCATTTT
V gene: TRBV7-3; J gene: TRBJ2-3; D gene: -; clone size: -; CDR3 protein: CASSPSPLSTDTQYF; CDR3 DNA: TGTGCCAGCAGCCCAAGTCCCCTTAGCACAGATACGCAGTATTTT
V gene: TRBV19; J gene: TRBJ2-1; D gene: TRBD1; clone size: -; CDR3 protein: CASTDYGQGGYNEQFF; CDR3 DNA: TGTGCCAGTACAGATTATGGACAGGGGGGCTACAATGAGCAGTTCTTC
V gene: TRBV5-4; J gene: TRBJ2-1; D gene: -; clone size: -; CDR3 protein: CASSLELIGQFF; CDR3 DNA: TGTGCCAGCAGCTTAGAGTTGATTGGGCAGTTCTTC
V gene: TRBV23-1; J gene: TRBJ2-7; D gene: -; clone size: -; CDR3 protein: CASSQESRLAGQNLYEQYF; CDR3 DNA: TGCGCCAGCAGTCAAGAGTCAAGGTTGGCGGGACAGAATCTCTACGAGCAGTACTTC
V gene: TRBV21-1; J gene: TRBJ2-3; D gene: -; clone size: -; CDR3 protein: CASSTDLKLAGWGLRADTQYF; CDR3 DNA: TGTGCCAGCAGCACTGACCTAAAACTAGCGGGATGGGGCCTTCGGGCAGATACGCAGTATTTT
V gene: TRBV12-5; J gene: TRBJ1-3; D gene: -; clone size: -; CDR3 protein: CASGMGESGGNTIYF; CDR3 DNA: TGTGCTAGTGGTATGGGAGAGTCGGGGGGAAACACCATATATTTT
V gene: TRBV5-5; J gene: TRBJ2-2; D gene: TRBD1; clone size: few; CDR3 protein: CASSLRPGQPNTGELFF; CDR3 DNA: TGTGCCAGCTCCCTCCGGCCGGGACAGCCGAACACCGGGGAGCTGTTTTTT
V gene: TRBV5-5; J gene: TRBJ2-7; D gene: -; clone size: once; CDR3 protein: CASSLPSGQEQYF; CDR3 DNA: TGTGCCAGCAGCTTGCCTTCAGGGCAAGAGCAGTACTTC
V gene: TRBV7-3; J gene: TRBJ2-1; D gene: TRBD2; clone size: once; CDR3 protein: CASSSTSGSGNEQFF; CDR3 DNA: TGTGCCAGCAGCTCTACTAGCGGGAGCGGCAATGAGCAGTTCTTC
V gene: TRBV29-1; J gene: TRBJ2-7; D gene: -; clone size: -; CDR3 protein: CSVGVFAYEQYF; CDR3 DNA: TGCAGCGTTGGGGTATTCGCCTACGAGCAGTACTTC
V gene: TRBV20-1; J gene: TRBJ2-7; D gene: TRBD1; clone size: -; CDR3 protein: CAGGQGHEQYF; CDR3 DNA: TGCGCTGGGGGACAGGGCCACGAGCAGTACTTC
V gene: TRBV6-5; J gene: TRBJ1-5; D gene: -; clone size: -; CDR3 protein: CASRVYTQPQHF; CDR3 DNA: TGTGCCAGCAGGGTTTATACTCAGCCCCAGCATTTT
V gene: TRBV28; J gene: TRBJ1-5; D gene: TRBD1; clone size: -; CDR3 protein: CATHTGGNQPQHF; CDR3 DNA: TGTGCCACTCACACAGGGGGCAATCAGCCCCAGCATTTT
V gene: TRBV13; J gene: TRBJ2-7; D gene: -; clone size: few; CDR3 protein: CASSTRGPGEQYF; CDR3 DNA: TGTGCCAGCAGCACAAGGGGTCCGGGCGAGCAGTACTTC
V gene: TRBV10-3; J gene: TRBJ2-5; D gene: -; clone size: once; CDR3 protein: CAISEVAGGRETQYF; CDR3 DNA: TGTGCCATCAGTGAGGTGGCAGGGGGGAGGGAGACCCAGTACTTC
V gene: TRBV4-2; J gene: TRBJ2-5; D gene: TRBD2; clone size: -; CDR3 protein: CASSQGGRAPETQYF; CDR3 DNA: TGTGCCAGCAGCCAAGGAGGGAGGGCACCAGAGACCCAGTACTTC
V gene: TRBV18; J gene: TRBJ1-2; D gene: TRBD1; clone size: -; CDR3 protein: CASSPVGQGGNYGYTF; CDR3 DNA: TGTGCCAGCTCACCGGTAGGACAGGGGGGCAACTATGGCTACACCTTC
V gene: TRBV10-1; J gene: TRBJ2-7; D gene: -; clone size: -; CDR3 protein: CASTYRGGVGEQYF; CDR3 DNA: TGCGCCAGCACCTACAGGGGGGGGGTCGGCGAGCAGTACTTC
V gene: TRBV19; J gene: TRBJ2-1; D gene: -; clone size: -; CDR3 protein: CASSITGTPNNEQFF; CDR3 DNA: TGTGCCAGTAGTATCACCGGGACCCCAAACAATGAGCAGTTCTTC
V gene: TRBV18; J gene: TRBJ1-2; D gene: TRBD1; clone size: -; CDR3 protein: CASSPPYRQGTSGYTF; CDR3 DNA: TGTGCCAGCTCACCACCGTATAGACAGGGGACGTCGGGCTACACCTTC
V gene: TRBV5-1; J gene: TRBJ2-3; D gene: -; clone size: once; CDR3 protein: CASSLAVDTDTQYF; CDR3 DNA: TGCGCCAGCAGCTTGGCGGTAGACACAGATACGCAGTATTTT
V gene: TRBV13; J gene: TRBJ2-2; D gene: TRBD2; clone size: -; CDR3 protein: CASSSGLAATTGELFF; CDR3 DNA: TGTGCCAGCAGCTCAGGACTAGCGGCGACCACCGGGGAGCTGTTTTTT
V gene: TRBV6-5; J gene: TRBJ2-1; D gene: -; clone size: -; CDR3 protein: CASSSSRVNEQFF; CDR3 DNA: TGTGCCAGCAGCTCTTCCAGGGTCAATGAGCAGTTCTTC
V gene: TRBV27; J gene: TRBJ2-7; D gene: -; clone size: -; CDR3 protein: CASTPGEGTSYEQYF; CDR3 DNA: TGTGCCAGCACCCCCGGAGAAGGGACTTCCTACGAGCAGTACTTC
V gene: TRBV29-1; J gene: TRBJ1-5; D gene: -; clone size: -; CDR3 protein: CSVGGRGGDQPQHF; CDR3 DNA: TGCAGCGTTGGAGGCAGGGGAGGCGATCAGCCCCAGCATTTT
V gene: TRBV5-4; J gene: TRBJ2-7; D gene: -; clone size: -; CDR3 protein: CASSLGSGASYEQYF; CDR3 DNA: TGTGCCAGCAGCTTGGGCTCAGGGGCCTCCTACGAGCAGTACTTC
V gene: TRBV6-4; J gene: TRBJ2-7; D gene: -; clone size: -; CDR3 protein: CASLTRTYEQYF; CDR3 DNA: TGTGCCAGCTTAACTAGAACCTACGAGCAGTACTTC
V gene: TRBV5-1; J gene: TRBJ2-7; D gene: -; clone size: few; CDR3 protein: CASYPSVGPVGEQYF; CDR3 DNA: TGCGCCAGCTACCCCAGTGTGGGGCCCGTTGGCGAGCAGTACTTC
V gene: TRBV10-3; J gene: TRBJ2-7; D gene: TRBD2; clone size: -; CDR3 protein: CAISELAGDNEQYF; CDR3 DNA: TGTGCCATCAGTGAACTAGCGGGAGACAACGAGCAGTACTTC
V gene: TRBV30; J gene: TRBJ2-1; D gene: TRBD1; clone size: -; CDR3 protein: CAWSVLPGQGGLGPYNEQFF; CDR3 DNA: TGTGCCTGGAGTGTACTTCCGGGACAGGGGGGCTTAGGGCCCTACAATGAGCAGTTCTTC
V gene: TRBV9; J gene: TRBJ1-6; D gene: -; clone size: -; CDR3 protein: CASSVAQTYNSPLHF; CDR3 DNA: TGTGCCAGCAGCGTAGCGCAGACCTATAATTCACCCCTCCACTTT
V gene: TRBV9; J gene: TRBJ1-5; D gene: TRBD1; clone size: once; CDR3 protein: CASSVSPTGDQPQHF; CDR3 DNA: TGTGCCAGCAGCGTATCTCCGACAGGGGATCAGCCCCAGCATTTT
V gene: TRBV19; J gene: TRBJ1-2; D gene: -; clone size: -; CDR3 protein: CASSIQDGSNYGYTF; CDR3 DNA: TGTGCCAGTAGTATCCAGGACGGTTCTAACTATGGCTACACCTTC
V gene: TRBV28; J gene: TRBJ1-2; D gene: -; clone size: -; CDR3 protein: CASSLRGGRYGYTF; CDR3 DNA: TGTGCCAGCAGTTTAAGAGGGGGGCGGTATGGCTACACCTTC
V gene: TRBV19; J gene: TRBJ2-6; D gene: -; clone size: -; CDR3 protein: CASSANPHNGANVLTF; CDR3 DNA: TGTGCCAGTAGTGCAAACCCCCATAATGGGGCCAACGTCCTGACTTTC
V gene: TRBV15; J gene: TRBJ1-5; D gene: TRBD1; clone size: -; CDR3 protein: CATSSGQGGGQPQHF; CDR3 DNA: TGTGCCACCAGCAGCGGACAGGGGGGCGGTCAGCCCCAGCATTTT